The 6 T cell receptor beta chains reported below all come from one sample, sequenced in a study of blood T cells in healthy people across ages (dated by TCRdb to 2015 to 2017). Library preparation employed 5' RACE. TCRdb shows the sequencer as Illumina HiSeq 2500. A second PCR of about 6 to 12 cycles was run with a J-beta primer mix and a sample-barcoded 5' primer. TCRdb passed the public sequencing reads through fastp at Q25 and MiXCR, retaining productive beta sequences. One record per CDR3 amino acid sequence lists the most common genes and DNA. This sample is represented by over 1,300,000 distinct CDR3 sequences; 45% to 70% of them were singletons. The ten biggest clones cover roughly 7% of the sample. Material: blood. Receptors were obtained from a man younger than 30 in good health.

The V gene is TRBV29-1, the J gene TRBJ2-7; unclear D gene. The ends were cut back, 3 bases at V and 2 bases at J, with 20 bases in the middle. The length of the CDR3 is 16 residues. Looked up from germline, CDR1 is SQVTM and CDR2 is ANQGSEA. CDR3 coding DNA: TGCAGCGTTGAGGATCGGGCGATGGGCGAAACCTACGAGCAGTACTTC. Translating gives CSVEDRAMGETYEQYF.

The V and J genes are TRBV20-1 and TRBJ2-7; possibly TRBD1 for D (6 bases). The CDR3 consists of 17 residues. Trimming pared 5 bases from V and 3 bases from J, leaving 26 bases between. Germline V lookup: CDR1 DFQATT, CDR2 SNEGSKA (reference sequence). CDR3 sequence (DNA): TGCAGTGCTCATCGACAGGAAGAAACTGGCTACATCTACGAGCAGTACTTC. The encoded protein is CSAHRQEETGYIYEQYF.

The rearrangement joins TRBV2 to TRBJ1-4; a weak D match, TRBD1 (5 bases). V lost 8 bases and J 6 bases, leaving 13 bases between the germline ends. Germline V gene sequence: CDR1 SNHLY, CDR2 FYNNEI. The CDR3 sequence is 13 residues long. CDR3 coding DNA: TGTGCCAGCGGGGACGGTGGGGATGAAAAACTGTTTTTT. Amino acids: CASGDGGDEKLFF.

The chain combines TRBV20-1 with TRBJ2-3; a possible D gene is TRBD1 (6 bases). CDR3 length: 17 residues. The germline V gene encodes CDR1 DFQATT and CDR2 SNEGSKA (reference sequence). Trimming shortened V by 1 base and J by 2 bases, and 19 bases separated the two germline ends. Written as DNA, the CDR3 is TGCAGTGCTAGAGGTGGGGACACAAGTAGGAACACAGATACGCAGTATTTT. Encoded protein: CSARGGDTSRNTDTQYF.

The V gene is TRBV4-1, the J gene TRBJ2-7, with D perhaps matching TRBD2 (6 bases). The CDR3 loop spans 15 amino acids. Trimming shortened V by 0 bases and J by 3 bases, and 12 bases separated the two germline ends. CDR1 and CDR2 (germline): MGHRA, YSYEKL. The CDR3 loop reads CASSQEWGDGYEQYF. The CDR3 DNA reads TGCGCCAGCAGCCAAGAGTGGGGGGATGGCTACGAGCAGTACTTC.

This sequence joins TRBV5-1 and TRBJ2-7; 8 bases match TRBD1. The CDR3 is made up of 16 amino acids. The V segment lost 2 bases and the J segment 4 bases; nucleotides outside the gene matches: 11. CDR1 and CDR2 (germline): SGHRS, YFSETQ. The CDR3 loop reads CASSLEPGQVLYEQYF. The CDR3 DNA sequence: TGCGCCAGCAGCTTAGAGCCGGGACAGGTCCTATACGAGCAGTACTTC.